This T cell receptor (beta chain) appears in the sequencing data of a study of spatial heterogeneity in lung cancer. In the study overall: On average, each unique TCR and UMI combination appeared more than ten times in raw reads.

This CDR3 region has 15 residues. The V gene lost 5 bases and the J gene lost 0 bases, with 8 bases spanning the gap. From germline, CDR1 is SSHAT and CDR2 FNYEAQ (reference sequence). Ten or more counts support this clonotype. Every cDNA TCR molecule received its own unique molecular identifier. TCRdb redid the calling of the 5' RACE reads with MiXCR, one entry per CDR3 protein. The sample has approximately 52,000 distinct CDR3 sequences, around 5.2% seen once. Specified time point: sample taken at primary tumor resection. The V and J genes are TRBV7-7 and TRBJ2-6; D is ambiguous. This specimen consisted of PBMCs, obtained at surgery. The sequence derives from a male donor with early-stage non-small cell lung cancer. CDR3 region: CASSRDHSGANVLTF. CDR3 in DNA: TGTGCCAGCAGCCGCGATCACTCTGGGGCCAACGTCCTGACTTTC. Filled out from reference TRBV7-7 and TRBJ2-6, the complete variable domain reads GAGVSQSPRYKVTKRGQDVTLRCDPISSHATLYWYQQALGQGPEFLTYFNYEAQPDKSGLPSDRFSAERPEGSISTLTIQRTEQRDSAMYRCASSRDHSGANVLTFGAGSRLTVL.